One and the same sample provided the 3 T cell receptor beta chains below, sequenced in a study of shared clonotypes between healthy human individuals. Profiled with immunoSEQ multiplex PCR; TCRdb holds only in-frame clones, not every one. The table records hundreds of thousands of clones, around 96% of them present only once. It was CD45RO-negative cells, positively selected for CCR7, that made up naive CD8 cells, with terminally differentiated effector memory CD45RA+ cells excluded. Specimen: naive CD8+ T cells sorted from blood. The receptors originated from a woman in her thirties in good health.

The gene calls are TRBV11-1 and TRBJ2-7, with a possible D match to TRBD1 (5 bases). The CDR3 covers 12 residues. V lost 4 bases and J lost 3, with 7 bases in between. Germline CDR1 reads SGHAT; CDR2 reads FQDESV (reference sequence). The CDR3 region has the DNA TGTGCCAGCAGCTCAGACAGCTACGAGCAGTACTTC. It specifies CASSSDSYEQYF.

The chain uses TRBV7-6 and TRBJ1-2, with TRBD1 matching over 7 bases. J lost 11 bases, V lost 5 bases, and 11 bases had no gene match. The germline V gene has CDR1 SGHVS and CDR2 FNYEAQ. The CDR3 spans 13 residues. The chain's CDR3 is CASSPLDRVIYTF. CDR3 nucleotide sequence: TGTGCCAGCAGCCCTTTAGACAGGGTTATTTACACCTTC.

Worth noting for this clone: This same CDR3 is encoded by further DNA sequences in the sample. The chain combines TRBV27 with TRBJ2-3; D is unresolved. The germline gives CDR1 MNHEY, CDR2 SMNVEV (reference sequence). Trimming pared 2 bases from V and 2 bases from J, leaving 5 bases between. This CDR3 is 13 amino acids long. CDR3 protein: CASSLNPTDTQYF. The CDR3, as DNA: TGTGCCAGCAGTTTAAACCCCACAGATACGCAGTATTTT.